Listed below are T cell receptor beta chains from one sample, sequenced in a study of Graves' ophthalmopathy and Graves' hyperthyroidism. TCRdb re-derived calls from the multiplex PCR reads in MiXCR, one entry per CDR3 protein. The table shows around 520,000 distinct CDR3 sequences, with under 40% occurring only once. The sequenced material came from peripheral blood or thyroid tissue (not recorded which). The receptors here all came from an adult man with Graves' hyperthyroidism. The CDR3 runs from the conserved cysteine through the conserved F or W. The D gene is left open where the match is weak. Size is omitted from some rows. Given values are once, few, many or a class for expanded clones.

D	size	J	V	CDR3	DNA
TRBD2	once	TRBJ2-7	TRBV29-1	CSVGPAGMIGEQYF	TGCAGCGTCGGACCAGCGGGAATGATCGGCGAGCAGTACTTC
.	once	TRBJ1-2	TRBV10-3	CAISESGDSYTF	TGTGCCATCAGTGAGTCTGGGGACAGCTACACCTTC
.	once	TRBJ1-4	TRBV28	CASSLKEKLFF	TGTGCCAGCAGTTTAAAAGAAAAACTGTTTTTT
.	.	TRBJ1-2	TRBV7-9	CASSLASYNSGYTF	TGTGCCAGCAGCTTAGCGAGTTATAATAGCGGCTACACCTTC
.	.	TRBJ2-7	TRBV15	CATSSHGKTTGIYEQYF	TGTGCCACCAGCAGCCATGGGAAAACAACCGGCATCTACGAGCAGTACTTC
TRBD1	few	TRBJ2-5	TRBV5-1	CASSLWTGGGETQYF	TGCGCCAGCAGCTTGTGGACAGGGGGCGGGGAGACCCAGTACTTC
TRBD2	.	TRBJ2-5	TRBV15	CATSRDFLAGNFQETQYF	TGTGCCACCAGCAGAGATTTCCTAGCGGGGAACTTCCAAGAGACCCAGTACTTC
.	few	TRBJ2-7	TRBV7-8	CASSLHRPSEQYF	TGTGCCAGCAGCTTACACAGGCCATCGGAGCAGTACTTC
.	.	TRBJ2-7	TRBV29-1	CSLGAGYEQYF	TGCAGCTTAGGGGCGGGCTACGAGCAGTACTTC
.	many	TRBJ2-5	TRBV15	CATSRASLQETQYF	TGTGCCACCAGCAGAGCTAGCCTGCAAGAGACCCAGTACTTC
.	few	TRBJ2-1	TRBV7-3	CASSPRGWDEQFF	TGTGCCAGCAGCCCCAGGGGCTGGGATGAGCAGTTCTTC
TRBD1	.	TRBJ1-1	TRBV6-6	CASSLLQGAGYTEAFF	TGTGCCAGCAGTCTCCTTCAGGGGGCGGGGTACACTGAAGCTTTCTTT
TRBD2	.	TRBJ2-1	TRBV7-2	CASSLASGGAYNEQFF	TGTGCCAGCAGCTTAGCTAGCGGGGGGGCTTACAATGAGCAGTTCTTC
.	many	TRBJ2-5	TRBV5-1	CASSLSTGGRETQYF	TGCGCCAGCAGCTTGTCTACGGGGGGCCGAGAGACCCAGTACTTC
TRBD2	many	TRBJ2-2	TRBV7-9	CASSATSGGNTGELFF	TGTGCCAGCAGTGCTACTAGCGGGGGGAACACCGGGGAGCTGTTTTTT
.	.	TRBJ2-7	TRBV7-9	CASSLSLTAYEQYF	TGTGCCAGCAGCCTATCGTTGACTGCGTACGAGCAGTACTTC
.	many	TRBJ2-5	TRBV7-3	CASSLKSRGETQYF	TGTGCCAGCAGCTTAAAGTCCAGGGGAGAGACCCAGTACTTC
.	.	TRBJ2-2	TRBV5-1	CASSSGPTNTGELFF	TGCGCCAGCAGTTCGGGACCCACGAACACCGGGGAGCTGTTTTTT
.	few	TRBJ2-3	TRBV7-9	CASSLRWDTQYF	TGTGCCAGCAGCTTACGATGGGATACGCAGTATTTT